This paragraph reports one T cell receptor (beta chain). The data were produced by immunoSEQ multiplex PCR, yet TCRdb's version contains in-frame clones alone and is incomplete. The table has fewer than 250,000 clones, more than 85% seen once. The data originate from a study of blood T cell repertoires in COVID-19. On the study more broadly: Some COVID-19 samples were acute and others convalescent; all came from the United States, Italy and Spain. T cells, B-cell-depleted T cells, or PBMCs provided the cDNA or gDNA that served as material.

Germline V gene lookup returns CDR1 SGHVS and CDR2 FNYEAQ. The CDR3 loop spans 15 amino acids. Trimming shortened V by 5 bases and J by 2 bases, and 12 bases separated the two germline ends. V usage is TRBV7-6 and J usage is TRBJ2-2; the D gene is possibly TRBD1 (5 bases). The receptor was isolated from a man aged 35 to 55 with acute or convalescent COVID-19. The specimen was peripheral blood. The CDR3 loop is CASSPNTGNTGELFF. In DNA form, the CDR3 reads TGTGCCAGCAGCCCGAACACAGGAAACACCGGGGAGCTGTTTTTT.